The 4 T cell receptor beta chains in this list originate from one sample, sequenced in a study of OX40 agonist ivuxolimab in advanced cancers. Produced via immunoSEQ multiplex PCR; TCRdb's table is partial and in-frame only. The sample shows some 64,000 clones, roughly 90% of them seen only once. The sequences come from CD4+ or CD8+ T cells sorted from blood, collected in a trial of the OX40 agonist ivuxolimab. These receptor sequences come from an adult with an advanced solid tumor such as melanoma, head and neck, liver or kidney cancer.

The V call is TRBV2, the J call TRBJ2-1, with 9 nucleotides matching TRBD2. This CDR3 is 13 amino acids long. Germline V gene lookup returns CDR1 SNHLY and CDR2 FYNNEI. The J segment lost 4 bases and the V segment lost 7 bases, leaving 2 bases of the junction unmatched. This CDR3 reads CASTGLAYNEQFF. CDR3 sequence (DNA): TGTGCCAGCACGGGACTAGCTTACAATGAGCAGTTCTTC.

J is TRBJ2-6 and V is TRBV4-3; no clear D. The V end lost 0 bases, the J end lost 0 bases, and 6 bases lay between the germline ends. In germline, CDR1 is LGHNA, CDR2 YSLEER. The CDR3 runs 16 residues. CDR3 DNA sequence: TGCGCCAGCAGCCAAGATTACGGCTCTGGGGCCAACGTCCTGACTTTC. Translated: CASSQDYGSGANVLTF.

The chain employs TRBV6-1 and TRBJ2-3; D is ambiguous. Trimming left V 8 bases short and J 2 bases short, with 8 bases between. In germline, CDR1 is MNHNS, CDR2 SASEGT. This CDR3 is built from 12 residues. The CDR3 bases are TGTGCCAGCTTCCCGTCCACAGATACGCAGTATTTT. Protein sequence: CASFPSTDTQYF.

The sample holds many counts of this clone. The rearrangement links TRBV7-2 to TRBJ2-2; 7 bases map to TRBD2. The germline CDR1 and CDR2 sequences are SGHTA and FQGNSA. Trimming cost V 3 bases and J 3 bases; bases outside gene matches: 7. The CDR3 sequence is 16 residues long. CDR3 bases: TGTGCCAGCAGCTTTGGTCCGGGAGGATACACCGGGGAGCTGTTTTTT. Its protein product is CASSFGPGGYTGELFF.